This T cell receptor beta chain was sequenced during a study of blood T cells in healthy people across ages. The study's findings and limits: A strong correlation was found between TCR beta diversity and the percentage of naive T cells.

Primed by a sample-barcoded 5' primer and a J-beta primer mix, a second PCR proceeded for about 6 to 12 cycles. Each of the cDNA molecules was tagged by a template-switch adaptor with 12 random nucleotides. Via MiXCR, TCRdb re-called the 5' RACE reads, giving one row per CDR3 protein. Of more than 500,000 distinct CDR3 sequences in the sample, 25% to 30% are singletons; the top ten hold less than 20%. Worth noting for this clonotype: The antigen is undetermined.

Trimming removed 1 base at V and 0 bases at J, with 6 bases between. The CDR3 consists of 14 residues. CDR1 is SNHLY, CDR2 FYNNEI, per germline. The chain employs TRBV2 and TRBJ2-5; D unresolved. The sequence was obtained from a woman in her 70s in good health. Sequencing was done on a sample of blood. The DNA for the CDR3 is TGTGCCAGCAGTGAAGACCCGTACCAAGAGACCCAGTACTTC. Translated, it gives CASSEDPYQETQYF.